The source of this TCR beta chain is a study of blood T cell repertoires in COVID-19. Whole-study context: Samples taken during acute and convalescent COVID-19 were collected in the United States, Italy and Spain. Nucleic acid was either cDNA or gDNA, and it came from T cells, B-cell-depleted T cells, or PBMCs.

This clone came up once. In the authors' methods: Reference gene primer amplification gave nucleated cell count estimates. Data came from immunoSEQ multiplex PCR; TCRdb stores just in-frame clones and leaves some out. For V, J and clone size, that table is used; D and trimming come from the DNA. Of about 78,000 clones listed, around 74% were seen once; the top ten hold around 9.5%. The CDR3 has 16 residues. The V gene's germline CDR1 is PRHDT and CDR2 FYEKMQ (reference sequence). Trimming took 1 base from V and 3 from J, leaving 13 bases between them. The specimen sequenced was peripheral blood. The chain combines TRBV13 with TRBJ1-5; D is unclear. The sequence derives from a human donor in a cohort sampled during active COVID-19. The CDR3 DNA reads TGTGCCAGCAGCTTAGCTGGAGGGATGCCCAATCAGCCCCAGCATTTT. It specifies CASSLAGGMPNQPQHF.